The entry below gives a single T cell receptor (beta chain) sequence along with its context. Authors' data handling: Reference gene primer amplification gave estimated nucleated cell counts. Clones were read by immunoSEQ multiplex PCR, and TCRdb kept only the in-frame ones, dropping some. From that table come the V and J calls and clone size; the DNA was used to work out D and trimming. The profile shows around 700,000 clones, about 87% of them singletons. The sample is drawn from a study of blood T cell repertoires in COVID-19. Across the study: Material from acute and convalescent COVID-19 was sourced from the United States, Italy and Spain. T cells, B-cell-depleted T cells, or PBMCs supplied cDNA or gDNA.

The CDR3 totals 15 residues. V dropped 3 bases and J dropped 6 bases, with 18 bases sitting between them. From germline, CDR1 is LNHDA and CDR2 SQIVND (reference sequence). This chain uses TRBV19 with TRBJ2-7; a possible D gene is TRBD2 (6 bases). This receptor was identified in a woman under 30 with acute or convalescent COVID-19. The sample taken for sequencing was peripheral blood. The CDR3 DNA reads TGTGCCAGTAGTATTAGGGACTCAAATGCCGTCGAGCAGTACTTC. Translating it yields CASSIRDSNAVEQYF.